This T cell receptor beta chain was captured by sequencing in a study of coeliac disease. The method was immunoSEQ multiplex PCR; TCRdb's version includes in-frame clones alone and lacks a portion of them. The data show about 3,100 clones, about 48% seen once. Germline V gene sequence: CDR1 SGHVS, CDR2 FNYEAQ. CDR3 length: 18 residues. Trimming stripped 5 bases from V and 3 bases from J, with 26 bases between. The chain joins TRBV7-6 to TRBJ2-7; tentatively, D is TRBD1 (7 bases). The sequence came from a woman in her sixties or seventies with celiac disease. Source material: intraepithelial lymphocytes from the gut. The DNA for the CDR3 is TGTGCCAGCAGCCTAGGCGGGAAGACAGGGCTTTTCGACTACGAGCAGTACTTC. It is translated as CASSLGGKTGLFDYEQYF.